This T cell receptor beta chain was retrieved from a study of blood T cell repertoires in COVID-19. As for the study in general: Acute and convalescent COVID-19 samples came from the United States, Italy and Spain. Nucleic acid was either cDNA or gDNA, and it came from T cells, B-cell-depleted T cells, or PBMCs.

In the original processing: Nucleated cell counts were estimated from reference gene primer amplification. The table came from immunoSEQ multiplex PCR; TCRdb's copy has only in-frame clones and leaves some out. V and J calls and clone size are given by that table; D and trimming were obtained from the DNA. Here the sample spans about 130,000 clones, approximately 82% being singletons. Germline V gives CDR1 MNHNY, CDR2 SVGAGI (reference sequence). The CDR3 extends over 14 amino acids. Trimming cost V 0 bases and J 3 bases; bases outside gene matches: 0. The sequence was obtained from a man aged 55 to 69 with acute or convalescent COVID-19. The sequenced sample consisted of peripheral blood. The V and J genes are TRBV6-6 and TRBJ2-7; 9 nucleotides align to TRBD1. CDR3 sequence (DNA): TGTGCCAGCAGTTACTCGACAGGGGGCTACGAGCAGTACTTC. This sequence encodes CASSYSTGGYEQYF.